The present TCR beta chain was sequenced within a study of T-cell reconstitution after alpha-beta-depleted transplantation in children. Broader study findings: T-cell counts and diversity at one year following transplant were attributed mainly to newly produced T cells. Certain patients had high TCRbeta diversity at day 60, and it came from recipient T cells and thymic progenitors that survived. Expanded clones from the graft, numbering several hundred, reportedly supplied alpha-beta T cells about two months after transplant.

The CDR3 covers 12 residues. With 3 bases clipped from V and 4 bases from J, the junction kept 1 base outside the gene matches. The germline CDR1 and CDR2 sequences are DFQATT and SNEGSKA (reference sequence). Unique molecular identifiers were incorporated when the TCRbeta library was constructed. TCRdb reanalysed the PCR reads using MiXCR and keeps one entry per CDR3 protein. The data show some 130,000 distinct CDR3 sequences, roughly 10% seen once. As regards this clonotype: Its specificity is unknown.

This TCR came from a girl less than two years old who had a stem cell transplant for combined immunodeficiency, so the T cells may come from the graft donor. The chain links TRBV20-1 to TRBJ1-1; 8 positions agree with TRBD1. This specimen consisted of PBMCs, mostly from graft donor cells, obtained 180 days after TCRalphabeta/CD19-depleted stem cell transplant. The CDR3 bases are TGCAGTGCTAGGGACAGGGTCACTGAAGCTTTCTTT. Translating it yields CSARDRVTEAFF.